The source of this T cell receptor beta chain is a study of blood T cell repertoires in COVID-19. Original analysis: Amplification of reference gene primers was used by the study to estimate nucleated cell counts. Assay: immunoSEQ multiplex PCR; the TCRdb copy retains only in-frame clones and omits some. Clone size and V and J calls were adopted from that table, with D and trimming inferred from the DNA. Found here are some 160,000 clones, roughly 85% of them singletons; the top ten hold roughly 19%. Trimming took 2 bases from V and 2 from J, leaving 10 bases between them. The V gene's germline CDR1 is SEHNR and CDR2 FQNEAQ (reference sequence). This CDR3 comprises 15 residues.

V usage is TRBV7-9 and J usage is TRBJ1-3; D uncertain. Sequencing was done on a sample of PBMCs or T cells enriched from blood (not recorded which). The sequence was collected from a woman in her 70s in a cohort exposed to, infected with or recovered from COVID-19 (not recorded which). The CDR3 spells CASSLRRGAGNTIYF. The CDR3, as DNA: TGTGCCAGCAGCTTAAGGCGGGGAGCTGGAAACACCATATATTTT.